The 18 T cell receptor beta chains presented below share a single source sample, sequenced in a study of T cell clonotyping in hematopoietic cell transplantation. Sequenced by immunoSEQ multiplex PCR; TCRdb stores in-frame clones only, minus some. Counted here are about 70,000 clones, about 94% occurring once; the ten biggest clones make up approximately 1.5%. The sequencing input was peripheral blood mononuclear cells. The origin of the receptors is a man in his forties or fifties in good health. Some clones in this sample may be carry-over from other donors' samples.

The chain recombines TRBV28 with TRBJ2-1, with 10 bases fitting TRBD2. The CDR3 is 14 residues long. The ends lost 6 bases at V and 6 bases at J; junction bases unmatched: 5. Germline CDR1 is MDHEN and CDR2 is SYDVKM. The CDR3 DNA is TGTGCCAGCAGCCCACTAGCGGGACCCAATGAGCAGTTCTTC. The encoded protein is CASSPLAGPNEQFF. The complete variable domain, with remaining parts taken from reference TRBV28 and TRBJ2-1, reads DVKVTQSSRYLVKRTGEKVFLECVQDMDHENMFWYRQDPGLGLRLIYFSYDVKMKEKGDIPEGYSVSREKKERFSLILESASTNQTSMYLCASSPLAGPNEQFFGPGTRLTVL.

This sequence joins TRBV19 and TRBJ2-3, with TRBD1 matching over 7 bases. Trimming removed 5 bases from V and 4 bases from J; junction bases left unmatched: 9. This CDR3 region has 15 residues. Per the germline V gene, CDR1 is LNHDA and CDR2 is SQIVND (reference sequence). The CDR3 loop reads CASSFDRVGADTQYF. The CDR3 DNA is TGTGCCAGTAGTTTCGACAGGGTCGGCGCAGATACGCAGTATTTT.

J is TRBJ1-1 and V is TRBV2, with TRBD1 as a possible D gene (5 bases). Germline CDR1 reads SNHLY; CDR2 reads FYNNEI. The CDR3 has 14 amino acids. V was trimmed by 4 bases and J by 0 bases, leaving 9 bases between them. CDR3 sequence: CASSATGLNTEAFF. CDR3 DNA: TGTGCCAGCAGTGCCACAGGATTGAACACTGAAGCTTTCTTT.

The chain is built from TRBV6-6 and TRBJ1-1; D might be TRBD1 (5 bases). The CDR3 loop spans 15 amino acids. V dropped 2 bases and J dropped 6 bases, with 16 bases sitting between them. CDR1 and CDR2 from the germline V gene are MNHNY and SVGAGI (reference sequence). DNA for the CDR3: TGTGCCAGCAGTTACCCGGGGGTTCGGGAGGCTGAAGCTTTCTTT. Amino acid sequence: CASSYPGVREAEAFF.

This chain uses TRBV7-9 with TRBJ1-5; D is undetermined. This CDR3 region has 14 residues. CDR1 and CDR2 (germline): SEHNR, FQNEAQ (reference sequence). Trimming shortened V by 4 bases and J by 0 bases, and 7 bases separated the two germline ends. CDR3 region: CASSSDTSNQPQHF. Here the CDR3 DNA reads TGTGCCAGCAGCTCTGACACTAGCAATCAGCCCCAGCATTTT.

The chain carries TRBV28 and TRBJ2-7; TRBD2 might be the D (6 bases). This CDR3 has 15 residues. The germline V gene encodes CDR1 MDHEN and CDR2 SYDVKM. The V end was cut by 5 bases, the J end by 1 base, with 15 bases between. The CDR3 protein is CASSPMGLESYEQYF. CDR3 sequence (DNA): TGTGCCAGCAGTCCCATGGGACTGGAGTCCTACGAGCAGTACTTC.

This clone was found a few times. V and J are TRBV25-1 and TRBJ2-7, with D perhaps matching TRBD2 (7 bases). This CDR3 is 12 amino acids long. Germline CDR1 MGHDK, CDR2 SYGVNS. The ends were cut back, 8 bases at V and 5 bases at J, with 13 bases in the middle. The CDR3, as DNA: TGTGCCAGCGGGAGGGGGGTGGACGAGCAGTACTTC. Its translation: CASGRGVDEQYF.

The chain uses TRBV10-3 and TRBJ2-7; D is tentatively TRBD1 or TRBD2 (5 bases each). Germline CDR1 is ENHRY and CDR2 is SYGVKD. CDR3 length: 16 residues. Trimming stripped 2 bases from V and 6 bases from J, with 20 bases between. The CDR3 sequence: CAISEPFRRDVGEQYF. The CDR3 DNA reads TGTGCCATCAGTGAGCCCTTTAGAAGGGACGTGGGCGAGCAGTACTTC.

The gene calls are TRBV28 and TRBJ2-7; 7 bases are shared with TRBD1. Trimming cost V 6 bases and J 3 bases; bases outside gene matches: 11. Per the germline V gene, CDR1 is MDHEN and CDR2 is SYDVKM. The CDR3 is 15 amino acids. The CDR3 loop is CASRSQGLAGYEQYF. CDR3 bases: TGTGCCAGCAGGTCACAGGGGTTGGCTGGCTACGAGCAGTACTTC.

The V and J genes are TRBV20-1 and TRBJ2-5; tentative D call: TRBD2 (6 bases). Germline CDR1 and CDR2: DFQATT and SNEGSKA (reference sequence). V lost 5 bases and J lost 3, with 7 bases in between. This CDR3 spans 11 amino acids. The CDR3 sequence is CSAREKETQYF. The CDR3 nucleotides are TGCAGTGCTCGGGAGAAAGAGACCCAGTACTTC.

The chain joins TRBV25-1 to TRBJ1-2; 8 nucleotides align to TRBD1. CDR3 size: 15 residues. From germline, CDR1 is MGHDK and CDR2 SYGVNS. Trimming at V came to 1 base and at J to 4 bases, leaving 5 bases not matched to a gene. The CDR3 protein is CASSEFTGGGYGYTF. For the CDR3, the DNA is TGTGCCAGCAGTGAATTCACAGGGGGGGGCTATGGCTACACCTTC.

The chain uses TRBV7-2 and TRBJ2-5; D unresolved. Germline CDR1 reads SGHTA; CDR2 reads FQGNSA. Trimming left V 3 bases short and J 0 bases short, with 5 bases between. This CDR3 region has 13 residues. CDR3 region: CASSLPHQETQYF. DNA of the CDR3: TGTGCCAGCAGCTTGCCCCACCAAGAGACCCAGTACTTC.

The chain couples TRBV4-2 to TRBJ1-1; the D is unclear. Per germline, CDR1 LGHNA and CDR2 YNFKEQ. The CDR3 has 13 residues. Trimming took 0 bases from V and 11 from J, leaving 13 bases between them. CDR3 nucleotides: TGTGCCAGCAGCCAAGAAGGGCTGAATGAGGCTTTCTTT. Its protein product is CASSQEGLNEAFF.

The rearrangement uses TRBV6-5 and TRBJ2-1; 8 nucleotides line up with TRBD1. In germline, CDR1 is MNHEY, CDR2 SVGAGI. The V segment lost 6 bases and the J segment 8 bases; nucleotides outside the gene matches: 12. The CDR3 totals 15 residues. The CDR3 spells CASSPTRGRMYEQFF. The DNA of the CDR3 is TGTGCCAGCAGCCCCACCAGGGGGCGCATGTATGAGCAGTTCTTC.

V gene TRBV9 combines with J gene TRBJ2-7; weak D call: TRBD2 (6 bases). The CDR3 is 11 residues long. Germline values: CDR1 SGDLS, CDR2 YYNGEE. Trimming took 7 bases from V and 2 from J, leaving 7 bases between them. The CDR3 region has the DNA TGTGCCAGCGGGGGGACCTACGAGCAGTACTTC. Translated: CASGGTYEQYF.

J is TRBJ2-2 and V is TRBV6-5; D gene ambiguous. CDR1 MNHEY and CDR2 SVGAGI come from the germline V gene. V was cut by 7 bases and J by 7 bases, with 13 bases left in between. This CDR3 has 13 amino acids. As DNA, the CDR3 is TGTGCCAGCACCCACGAACAGCACGGGGAGCTGTTTTTT. Its translation: CASTHEQHGELFF.

The chain has TRBV6-6 and TRBJ2-7; either TRBD1 or TRBD2 may supply D (5 bases each). The V gene lost 6 bases and the J gene lost 1 base, with 16 bases spanning the gap. Per germline, CDR1 MNHNY and CDR2 SVGAGI (reference sequence). The CDR3 spans 15 residues. The CDR3 region is CASSNGAGRSYEQYF. CDR3 nucleotide sequence: TGTGCCAGCAGCAACGGGGCAGGGCGTTCCTACGAGCAGTACTTC.

Comments on this clone: The junction and the germline gene differ at one end; a read error may be behind it. J is TRBJ2-1 and V is TRBV20-1; no firm D call. The CDR3 contains 10 residues. From germline, CDR1 is DFQATT and CDR2 SNEGSKA (reference sequence). DNA for the CDR3: TGCAGTGCTAGATTACCCTTCGGAGTCTTC. As protein: CSARLPFGVF.